One T cell receptor (beta chain) is described in this entry. The clone's antigen remains unknown. Base qualities were left out, and no much larger clone turns up one base away. This entry is derived from a study of PD-1 blockade in mismatch repair-deficient tumors (dated by TCRdb to about 2017). Some background on the complete study: Between late 2013 and September 2016, 90 or so consecutive patients with some 12 mismatch repair-deficient cancer types, all previously treated and progressing, were enrolled in the trial. Tumor-associated T cell clones were tracked in the peripheral blood of patients responding to PD-1 blockade by deep sequencing of TCR CDR3 regions.

Mismatch repair deficiency was established in every enrolled patient by polymerase chain reaction or immunohistochemistry. Three patients who responded to pembrolizumab therapy underwent TCR sequencing. The phase II trial prospectively tested pembrolizumab PD-1 blockade in advanced mismatch repair-deficient cancers regardless of tissue of origin. Peripheral blood T cell samples were collected serially, before PD-1 blockade began and at several time points afterward. Blood sampling times were expressed in weeks after the first pembrolizumab dose. V is reduced by 2 bases and J by 3 bases, leaving a spacing of 17 bases between them. The CDR3, from cysteine to phenylalanine, totals 16 residues. Only the CDR3 DNA is retained, 48 bases long and in frame from the first base. From a lookup of the germline V gene, CDR1 and CDR2 are MNHEY and SVGAGI. Summary of the overall study and its limitations: After pembrolizumab, tumor-resident clones, which were often undetectable in blood before treatment, expanded rapidly and then contracted, generally ahead of radiologic responses.

The library came from the immunoSEQ multiplex PCR assay. TCRdb took this table from immuneACCESS and kept in-frame rearrangements with V and J called. Such tables lack part of the clones; where checked against another copy, unresolved V genes explain under half of the gap, and the rest is unexplained. This sample holds 95,000 to 150,000 clones; around 86% were observed only once. Approximately 15% of the sample is held by the ten biggest clonotypes. The sample here was peripheral blood, taken 44 weeks after starting pembrolizumab. The sequence is built from TRBV6-5 and TRBJ2-7; the D gene remains uncertain. This receptor was identified in an adult with mismatch repair-deficient cancer. The DNA sequence is given as TGTGCCAGCAGTTACAGATTTGGAGAAAAGGTCTACGAGCAGTACTTC. It specifies CASSYRFGEKVYEQYF.